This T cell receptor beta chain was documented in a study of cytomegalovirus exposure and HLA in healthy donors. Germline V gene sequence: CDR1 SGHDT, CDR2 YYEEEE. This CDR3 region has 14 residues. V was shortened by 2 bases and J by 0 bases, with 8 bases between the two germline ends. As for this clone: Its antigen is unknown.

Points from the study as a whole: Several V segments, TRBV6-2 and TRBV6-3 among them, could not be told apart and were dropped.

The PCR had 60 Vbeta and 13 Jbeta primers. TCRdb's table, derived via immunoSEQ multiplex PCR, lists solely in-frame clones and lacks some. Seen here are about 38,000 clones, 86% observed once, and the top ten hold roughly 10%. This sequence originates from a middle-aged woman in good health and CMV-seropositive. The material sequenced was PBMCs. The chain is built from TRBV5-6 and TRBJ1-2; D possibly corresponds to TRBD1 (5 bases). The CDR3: CASSFGGANYGYTF. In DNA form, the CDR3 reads TGTGCCAGCAGCTTCGGGGGGGCTAACTATGGCTACACCTTC. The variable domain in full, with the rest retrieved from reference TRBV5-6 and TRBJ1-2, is DAGVTQSPTHLIKTRGQQVTLRCSPKSGHDTVSWYQQALGQGPQFIFQYYEEEERQRGNFPDRFSGHQFPNYSSELNVNALLLGDSALYLCASSFGGANYGYTFGSGTRLTVV.